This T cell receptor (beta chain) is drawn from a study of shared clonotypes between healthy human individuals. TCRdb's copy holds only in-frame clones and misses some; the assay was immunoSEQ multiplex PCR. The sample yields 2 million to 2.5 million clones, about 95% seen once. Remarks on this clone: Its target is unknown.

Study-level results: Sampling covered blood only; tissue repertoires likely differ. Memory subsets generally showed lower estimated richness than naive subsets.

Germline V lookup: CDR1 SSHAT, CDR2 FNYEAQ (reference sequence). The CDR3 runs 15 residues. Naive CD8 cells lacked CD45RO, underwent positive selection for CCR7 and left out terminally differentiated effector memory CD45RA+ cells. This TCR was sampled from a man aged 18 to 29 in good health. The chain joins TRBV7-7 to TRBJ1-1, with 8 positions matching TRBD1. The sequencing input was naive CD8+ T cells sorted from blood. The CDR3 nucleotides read TGTGCTAGATGGGGAAGACAGGGGATGAACACTGAAGCTTTCTTT. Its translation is CARWGRQGMNTEAFF.